This TCR beta chain derives from a study of T cell clusters in autoimmune cytopenias. The overall study: Per sample, median TRB depth was approximately 47,000 reads, yielding a median roughly 2,200 distinct clonotypes. Whole-study findings and limits: Exclusive TRB clusters were about 2.8-fold more numerous in healthy donors than in active autoimmune hepatitis. TRB repertoire shifts in secondary cytopenia and chronic lymphocytic leukemia mostly reflected lymphoma, not autoimmunity. Clustering suggested that physiological T cell clusters were missing in primary autoimmune cytopenia patients.

As to this clonotype: Its matching antigen is unknown.

TRB amplification used roughly 250 ng of peripheral blood genomic DNA. TRB was amplified by touch-down multiplex PCR, primer pools A and B combined. After re-calling the multiplex PCR reads, TCRdb lists one entry per CDR3 protein, DNA absent. The table lists approximately 14,000 distinct CDR3 sequences. Specimen: peripheral blood. This receptor was taken from a human donor with an autoimmune cytopenia or autoimmune hepatitis (not recorded which).

CDR3 residues: CASSPRSGYEQYF. The chain joins TRBV14 to TRBJ2-7. The length of the CDR3 is 13 residues. From germline, CDR1 is SGHDN and CDR2 FVKESK.